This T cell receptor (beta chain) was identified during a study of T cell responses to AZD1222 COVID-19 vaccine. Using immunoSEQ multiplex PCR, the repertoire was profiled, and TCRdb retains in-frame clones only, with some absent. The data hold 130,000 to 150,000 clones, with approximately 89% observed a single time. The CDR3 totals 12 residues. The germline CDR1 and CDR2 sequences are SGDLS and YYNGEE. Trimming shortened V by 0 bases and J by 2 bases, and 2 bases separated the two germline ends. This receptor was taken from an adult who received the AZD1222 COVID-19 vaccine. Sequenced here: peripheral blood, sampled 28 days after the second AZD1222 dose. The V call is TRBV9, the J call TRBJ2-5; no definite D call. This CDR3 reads CASSVEQETQYF. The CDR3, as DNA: TGTGCCAGCAGCGTAGAGCAAGAGACCCAGTACTTC.